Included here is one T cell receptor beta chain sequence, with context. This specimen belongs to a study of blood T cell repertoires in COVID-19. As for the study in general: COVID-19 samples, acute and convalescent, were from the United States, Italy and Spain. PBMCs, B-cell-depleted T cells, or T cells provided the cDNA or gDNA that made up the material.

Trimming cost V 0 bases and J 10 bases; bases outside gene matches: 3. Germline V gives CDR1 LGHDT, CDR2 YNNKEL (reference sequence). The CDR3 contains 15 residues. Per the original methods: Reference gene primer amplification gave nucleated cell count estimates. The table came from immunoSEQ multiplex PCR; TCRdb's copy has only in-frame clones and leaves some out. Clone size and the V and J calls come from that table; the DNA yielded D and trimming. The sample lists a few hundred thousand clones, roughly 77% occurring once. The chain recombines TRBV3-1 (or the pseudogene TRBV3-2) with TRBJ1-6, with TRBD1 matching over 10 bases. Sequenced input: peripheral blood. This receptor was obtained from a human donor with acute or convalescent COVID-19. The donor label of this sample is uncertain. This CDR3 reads CASSQEGQGLSPLHF. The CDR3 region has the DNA TGTGCCAGCAGCCAAGAGGGACAGGGGTTGTCACCCCTCCACTTT.